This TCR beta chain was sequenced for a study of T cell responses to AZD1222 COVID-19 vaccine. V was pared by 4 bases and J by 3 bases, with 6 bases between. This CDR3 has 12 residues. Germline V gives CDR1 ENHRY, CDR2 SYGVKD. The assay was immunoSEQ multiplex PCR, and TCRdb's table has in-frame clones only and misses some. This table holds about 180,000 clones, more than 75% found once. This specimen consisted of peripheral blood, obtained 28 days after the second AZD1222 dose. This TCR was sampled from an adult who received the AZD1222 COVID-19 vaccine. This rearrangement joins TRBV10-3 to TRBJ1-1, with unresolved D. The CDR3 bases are TGTGCCATCAGTGGTCACGACACTGAAGCTTTCTTT. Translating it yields CAISGHDTEAFF.